These 20 T cell receptor beta chains originate from one sample sequenced in a study of T cell repertoires in cytomegalovirus infection. TCRdb used MiXCR to reprocess the reads, holding one entry per CDR3 protein. This sample has 150,000 to 200,000 distinct CDR3 sequences, with over 13% found just once. Sequenced material: PBMCs. All receptors derive from a human donor in good health (CMV status not recorded). Some clones in this sample may be carry-over from other donors' samples.

This chain connects TRBV10-3 to TRBJ1-2; D might be TRBD1 (5 bases). V lost 0 bases to trimming and J lost 4 bases, with 12 bases between them. Germline CDR1 reads ENHRY; CDR2 reads SYGVKD. The CDR3 spans 15 residues. CDR3 bases: TGTGCCATCAGTGAGTCGGCAGGGACTAGCTATGGCTACACCTTC. As protein: CAISESAGTSYGYTF.

This clonotype came up a few times. The J gene is TRBJ2-5, the V gene TRBV10-3; 7 positions agree with TRBD1. V dropped 11 bases and J dropped 5; count of bases not matched to a gene: 8. CDR1 is ENHRY and CDR2 is SYGVKD in the germline V gene. The CDR3 has 12 amino acids. The CDR3 DNA is TGTGCCCCGAGGACAGGCGGGGAGACCCAGTACTTC. Encoded protein: CAPRTGGETQYF.

This clonotype has a count of ten or more. This rearrangement joins TRBV7-2 to TRBJ2-5; no clear D gene. The ends were cut back, 5 bases at V and 3 bases at J, with 13 bases in the middle. The CDR3 is 14 residues long. Germline V gene sequence: CDR1 SGHTA, CDR2 FQGNSA. The CDR3 sequence: CASSRPTLKETQYF. CDR3 in DNA: TGTGCCAGCAGCCGTCCCACCCTCAAAGAGACCCAGTACTTC.

This clonotype appeared many times. This chain uses TRBV7-2 with TRBJ2-7; D perhaps matches TRBD2 (5 bases). Per the germline V gene, CDR1 is SGHTA and CDR2 is FQGNSA. The CDR3 length is 14 residues. V lost 4 bases and J 3 bases, leaving 13 bases between the germline ends. For the CDR3, the DNA is TGTGCCAGCAGCTCCCTTAACGGGATCTACGAGCAGTACTTC. It specifies CASSSLNGIYEQYF.

The chain joins TRBV13 to TRBJ2-4, with D possibly being TRBD2 (5 bases). Trimming pared 8 bases from V and 0 bases from J, leaving 17 bases between. The CDR3 is 16 residues long. Per germline, CDR1 PRHDT and CDR2 FYEKMQ (reference sequence). The CDR3 DNA sequence: TGTGCCAGCGATGGAGCGGAAACGCTAGCCAAAAACATTCAGTACTTC. Amino acids: CASDGAETLAKNIQYF.

This clonotype has at least ten counts. The chain uses TRBV7-8 and TRBJ2-3; 12 nucleotides match TRBD2. CDR1 is SGHVS and CDR2 is FQNEAQ in the germline V gene. Germline trimming cut 2 bases from V and 4 bases from J; bases unmatched to any gene: 4. The CDR3 sequence is 16 residues long. CDR3 protein: CASSLITSGRSDTQYF. In nucleotides, the CDR3 is TGTGCCAGCAGCTTAATCACTAGCGGGAGGTCAGATACGCAGTATTTT.

This clonotype appeared many times. This rearrangement joins TRBV6-2 or TRBV6-3 to TRBJ2-3; 9 bases are a match to TRBD1. CDR1 MNHEY and CDR2 SVGEGT come from the germline V gene. The ends lost 2 bases at V and 0 bases at J; junction bases unmatched: 3. The CDR3 contains 16 residues. The CDR3 nucleotides read TGTGCCAGCAGTTACCCGGACAGGGGAAGCACAGATACGCAGTATTTT. As protein: CASSYPDRGSTDTQYF.

The chain uses TRBV12-3 or TRBV12-4 and TRBJ1-4; D not resolved. With 3 bases removed from V and 8 bases from J, the gap between germline ends came to 10 bases. The CDR3 extends over 13 amino acids. DNA of the CDR3: TGTGCCAGCAGTTTTAGGTACGGCGAAAAACTGTTTTTT. It codes for CASSFRYGEKLFF.

This clonotype was observed many times. The rearrangement uses TRBV12-3 or TRBV12-4 and TRBJ2-5; the D is unclear. V lost 6 bases and J 0 bases, leaving 11 bases between the germline ends. CDR3 size: 14 residues. CDR3 DNA sequence: TGTGCCAGCAGCCCAGCCGGGCACCAAGAGACCCAGTACTTC. This codes for CASSPAGHQETQYF.

This sequence joins TRBV2 and TRBJ1-1, with a possible D match to TRBD1 (6 bases). Germline assignment: CDR1 SNHLY and CDR2 FYNNEI. The CDR3 is made up of 11 amino acids. V was shortened by 5 bases and J by 8 bases, with 9 bases between the two germline ends. CDR3 residues: CASSRTGEAFF. The DNA for the CDR3 is TGTGCCAGCAGTAGAACAGGGGAAGCTTTCTTT.

The sample holds many counts of this clonotype. The chain combines TRBV7-2 with TRBJ2-5, with D perhaps matching TRBD1 (6 bases). The germline V gene has CDR1 SGHTA and CDR2 FQGNSA. The length of the CDR3 is 14 residues. Trimming took off 1 base at V and 1 base at J, with 7 bases between the two ends. As DNA, the CDR3 is TGTGCCAGCAGCTTAGACAGGGCCCAAGAGACCCAGTACTTC. This encodes CASSLDRAQETQYF.

There are many counts of this clonotype. This chain joins TRBV7-3 and TRBJ1-2; 10 positions agree with TRBD1. CDR3 length: 14 amino acids. The germline V gene encodes CDR1 SGHTA and CDR2 FQGTGA. V dropped 5 bases and J dropped 6; count of bases not matched to a gene: 6. Written as DNA, the CDR3 is TGTGCCAGCAGCCCTCCGGGACAGGGGAATGGCTACACCTTC. Translation gives CASSPPGQGNGYTF.

This clonotype was detected a few times. This sequence joins TRBV20-1 and TRBJ1-1, with D uncertain. The CDR3 extends over 12 amino acids. V lost 7 bases and J lost 6, with 15 bases in between. Germline V gene data show CDR1 as DFQATT and CDR2 as SNEGSKA (reference sequence). The CDR3 DNA follows: TGCAGTGTTCAGGTATGGGAATCTGAAGCTTTCTTT. Its protein is CSVQVWESEAFF.

J is TRBJ2-3 and V is TRBV27; D is perhaps TRBD1 (6 bases). This CDR3 spans 14 amino acids. The V and J ends lost 2 bases and 3 bases respectively, with 9 bases between them. Germline V gene data show CDR1 as MNHEY and CDR2 as SMNVEV (reference sequence). CDR3 nucleotides: TGTGCCAGCAGTTTAAAACAGGGAACAGATACGCAGTATTTT. It specifies CASSLKQGTDTQYF.

This clonotype was seen repeatedly, ten times or more. The chain uses TRBV7-8 and TRBJ1-1; tentative D call: TRBD1 (5 bases). The CDR3 contains 16 residues. With 5 bases removed from V and 5 bases from J, the gap between germline ends came to 21 bases. Germline assignment: CDR1 SGHVS and CDR2 FQNEAQ. The CDR3 loop is CASSLYLLAGRTEAFF. In nucleotides, the CDR3 is TGTGCCAGCAGCCTGTACCTTCTGGCAGGGAGGACTGAAGCTTTCTTT.

This clonotype was detected only a few times. This chain links TRBV6-2 or TRBV6-3 with TRBJ2-1; the match to TRBD1 covers 8 bases. Unmatched junction bases numbered 17, after V lost 7 bases and J lost 3 bases. In germline, CDR1 is MNHEY, CDR2 SVGEGT. The CDR3 contains 18 residues. The CDR3 is CASTVSPSSGGVYNEQFF. CDR3 nucleotide sequence: TGTGCCAGCACCGTCTCACCATCCTCAGGGGGCGTCTACAATGAGCAGTTCTTC.

This clonotype was observed at least ten times. This chain uses TRBV7-2 with TRBJ2-1; D might be TRBD2 (5 bases). CDR1 and CDR2 from the germline V gene are SGHTA and FQGNSA. The V end was cut by 5 bases, the J end by 4 bases, with 21 bases between. The CDR3 contains 17 residues. CDR3 sequence: CASSPVESTRIYNEQFF. The CDR3, as DNA: TGTGCCAGCAGCCCGGTGGAGTCCACTAGAATTTACAATGAGCAGTTCTTC.

This clonotype was observed at least ten times. This chain uses TRBV7-2 with TRBJ2-1, with D uncertain. CDR3 length equals 18 residues. The V gene's germline CDR1 is SGHTA and CDR2 FQGNSA. The germline V and J ends were trimmed by 2 bases and 0 bases, with 17 bases remaining between them. The CDR3 DNA is TGTGCCAGCAGCTTAAACCCTGCGCCCATTAGCTCCTACAATGAGCAGTTCTTC. Translated: CASSLNPAPISSYNEQFF.

The chain uses TRBV20-1 and TRBJ2-1; the match to TRBD2 covers 8 bases. Germline V gives CDR1 DFQATT, CDR2 SNEGSKA (reference sequence). The length of the CDR3 is 14 residues. V trimming: 2 bases; J trimming: 4 bases; junction bases outside the gene matches: 4. The CDR3 region has the DNA TGCAGTGCTAGACTAGCGGGTTTATACAATGAGCAGTTCTTC. This codes for CSARLAGLYNEQFF.

The chain carries TRBV24-1 and TRBJ2-6; D call uncertain. Germline CDR1 KGHDR, CDR2 SFDVKD. Deletions cut 3 bases from V and 0 bases from J, with 11 bases between. The CDR3 length is 17 residues. Here the CDR3 reads CATSDGNSRSGANVLTF. The CDR3 DNA is TGTGCCACCAGTGATGGGAACAGCCGCTCTGGGGCCAACGTCCTGACTTTC.